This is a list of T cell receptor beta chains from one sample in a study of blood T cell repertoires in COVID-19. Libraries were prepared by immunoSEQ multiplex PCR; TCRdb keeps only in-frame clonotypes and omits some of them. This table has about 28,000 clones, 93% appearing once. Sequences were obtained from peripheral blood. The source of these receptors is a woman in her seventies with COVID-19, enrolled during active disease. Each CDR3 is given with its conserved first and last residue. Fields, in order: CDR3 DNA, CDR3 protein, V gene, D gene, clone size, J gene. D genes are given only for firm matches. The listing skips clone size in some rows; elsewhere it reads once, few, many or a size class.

TGCGCCAGCAGCTTGACCGCCAGGGCAACTAATGAAAAACTGTTTTTT,CASSLTARATNEKLFF,TRBV5-1,-,-,TRBJ1-4
TGTGCTAGTGGTTTGATAGACAGGGGTTCACCCCTCCACTTT,CASGLIDRGSPLHF,TRBV12-5,TRBD1,-,TRBJ1-6
TGTGCCAGCAGGGAGACCTATTATACGCAGTATTTT,CASRETYYTQYF,TRBV2,-,once,TRBJ2-3
TGTGCCAGCAGTTACACTAGCGGCAATGAGCAGTTCTTC,CASSYTSGNEQFF,TRBV6-5,TRBD2,-,TRBJ2-1
TGTGCCAGCAGCTATGGACTAGCGGGGACTAGGGAGCAGTACTTC,CASSYGLAGTREQYF,TRBV4-2,TRBD2,few,TRBJ2-7
TGTGCCAGCAGCTTAGCGCCTGGGCCCAATCAGCCCCAGCATTTT,CASSLAPGPNQPQHF,TRBV7-9,-,-,TRBJ1-5
TGCAGCGTCACACAGGGCGCGAACACCGGGGAGCTGTTTTTT,CSVTQGANTGELFF,TRBV29-1,-,-,TRBJ2-2
TGTGCCAGCAGTACAGGGGGCCTGACTGAAGCTTTCTTT,CASSTGGLTEAFF,TRBV6-5,TRBD1,-,TRBJ1-1
TGTGCCAGCAACCTCGGTAGTGCAGATACGCAGTATTTT,CASNLGSADTQYF,TRBV12-3/TRBV12-4,-,-,TRBJ2-3
TGTGCCAGTAGTTTACAGGACCAAGAGACCCAGTACTTC,CASSLQDQETQYF,TRBV19,-,-,TRBJ2-5
TGTGCCAGCAGCCTGGGCGGGCACGCGAACACCGGGGAGCTGTTTTTT,CASSLGGHANTGELFF,TRBV5-4,-,-,TRBJ2-2
TGTGCCAGCAGCCGGACTAGCGGGAGAAGTAATGAGCAGTTCTTC,CASSRTSGRSNEQFF,TRBV5-4,TRBD2,-,TRBJ2-1
TGCAGCGGCGGGACCTACACTGAAGCTTTCTTT,CSGGTYTEAFF,TRBV29-1,-,-,TRBJ1-1
TGTGCCAGCAGTTTATCCAGAAACTATGGCTACACCTTC,CASSLSRNYGYTF,TRBV28,-,-,TRBJ1-2
TGTGCCATCAGTGAAAAGGGGAAGAGCAATCAGCCCCAGCATTTT,CAISEKGKSNQPQHF,TRBV10-3,-,-,TRBJ1-5
TGTGCCAGCAGCTCCTCCGGCGGGGGGGGCGGGGAGCTGTTTTTT,CASSSSGGGGGELFF,TRBV7-3,TRBD2,once,TRBJ2-2
TGTGCCAGCAGTTACAGGGAGGGTCAGCCCCAGCATTTT,CASSYREGQPQHF,TRBV6-5,-,-,TRBJ1-5
TGTGCCAGCAGGGCGGACAACAATGAGCAGTTCTTC,CASRADNNEQFF,TRBV28,-,once,TRBJ2-1
TGTGCCAGTAGTATAGGGAGTAGCAATCAGCCCCAGCATTTT,CASSIGSSNQPQHF,TRBV19,-,-,TRBJ1-5
TGTGCCAGTAGTGCCGCCCGGGACAGGGAAGGAGGGCAGCCCCAGCATTTT,CASSAARDREGGQPQHF,TRBV19,TRBD1,-,TRBJ1-5
TGTGCCAGTAGCAAACAGAGATCTGGAAACACCATATATTTT,CASSKQRSGNTIYF,TRBV19,-,-,TRBJ1-3
TGTGCCAGCAGCTTAGACGGGACAGTGTCCTACGAGCAGTACTTC,CASSLDGTVSYEQYF,TRBV7-8,TRBD1,-,TRBJ2-7
TGTGCCAGCAGCCCCCGACTAGCGGGAGACGGCGAGCAGTACTTC,CASSPRLAGDGEQYF,TRBV7-2,TRBD2,-,TRBJ2-7
TGTGCCAGCAGCTTAGTAATTTCTGGCAGGGTCGAAAGGTACTACGAGCAGTACTTC,CASSLVISGRVERYYEQYF,TRBV11-2,-,-,TRBJ2-7
TGTGCCATCATGGCTAGCGGGAGCGGGGAGCTGTTTTTT,CAIMASGSGELFF,TRBV10-3,TRBD2,-,TRBJ2-2
TGTGCCAGCTCAAGAGAGGACAGGGGGTTCACCGGGGAGCTGTTTTTT,CASSREDRGFTGELFF,TRBV18,TRBD1,-,TRBJ2-2
TGCGCCAGCAGTCTAGGGAGCACAGTCAAAACTGAAGCTTTCTTT,CASSLGSTVKTEAFF,TRBV4-3,-,-,TRBJ1-1
TGTGCCACCAGTGATTGGTCTAGGGGCTACAATGAGCAGTTCTTC,CATSDWSRGYNEQFF,TRBV24-1,-,-,TRBJ2-1
TGTGCCAGCAGTGAATACGGACAGACCTACGAGCAGTACTTC,CASSEYGQTYEQYF,TRBV25-1,-,-,TRBJ2-7
TGTGCCAGCAGTTTAAGACACGGGGGTTCACCCCTCCACTTT,CASSLRHGGSPLHF,TRBV28,-,-,TRBJ1-6
TGTGCCAGCAGTCCAGGGAAGGCCACTGAAGCTTTCTTT,CASSPGKATEAFF,TRBV6-6,-,-,TRBJ1-1
TGTGCCAGCAGCGCGGGACGGAACACTGAAGCTTTCTTT,CASSAGRNTEAFF,TRBV7-3,-,-,TRBJ1-1
TGTGCCAGCAGCCCCGGCGGGCTAGCCGACACCGGGGAGCTGTTTTTT,CASSPGGLADTGELFF,TRBV4-2,-,-,TRBJ2-2
TGTGCCAGCAGCTTAAGCCCGCAGGCTAACTATGGCTACACCTTC,CASSLSPQANYGYTF,TRBV7-8,-,-,TRBJ1-2
TGTGCCAGCAGTTTAATACAGGAACTATATGGCTACACCTTC,CASSLIQELYGYTF,TRBV28,-,-,TRBJ1-2
TGTGCCAGCAGGCGCCCCTCCGGACAAAGTTGGCAGCCCCAGCATTTT,CASRRPSGQSWQPQHF,TRBV28,-,-,TRBJ1-5
TGTGCCAGCAGCTACCTCCGGGGGTACCAAGAGACCCAGTACTTC,CASSYLRGYQETQYF,TRBV7-9,-,-,TRBJ2-5
TGTGCCAGCAGCCCGGAAGGGACAGCCTCCTATGGCTACACCTTC,CASSPEGTASYGYTF,TRBV9,TRBD1,few,TRBJ1-2
TGTGCCTGGAGTTTGACTAGCGGGAACCATGAGCAGTTCTTC,CAWSLTSGNHEQFF,TRBV30,TRBD2,-,TRBJ2-1
TGTGCCAGCAGTAAACCTACGCGGGCCGGGGAGCTGTTTTTT,CASSKPTRAGELFF,TRBV7-6,-,-,TRBJ2-2
TGTGCCAGCAGCGTAAATGCGGCTCAGCCCCAGCATTTT,CASSVNAAQPQHF,TRBV9,-,-,TRBJ1-5
TGTGCCAGCAGCGGGACAGCTAACTCTGGAAACACCATATATTTT,CASSGTANSGNTIYF,TRBV7-2,TRBD1,-,TRBJ1-3
TGTGCCAGCAGTTTTGCAGGGGTGGCAAATCGGGTGTATCAGCCCCAGCATTTT,CASSFAGVANRVYQPQHF,TRBV28,-,-,TRBJ1-5
TGTGCCAGTACCCTCGAGGGGGGACAGGGATCGGGAGAAAAACTGTTTTTT,CASTLEGGQGSGEKLFF,TRBV19,TRBD1,-,TRBJ1-4